One and the same sample provided the 15 T cell receptor beta chains below, sequenced in a study of shared clonotypes between healthy human individuals. Measured with immunoSEQ multiplex PCR; TCRdb has only the in-frame clones, and not every one. The repertoire holds approximately 1,500,000 clones, roughly 95% seen once, with 0.95% to 1.5% in the top ten. The sequenced sample consisted of naive CD4+ T cells sorted from blood. Subset meaning: CD45RA+ positively selected. The receptor source for this set is a man aged 30 to 39 in good health.

This clone was seen just once. The chain joins TRBV5-1 to TRBJ2-1; 8 nucleotides align to TRBD2. Germline V gives CDR1 SGHRS, CDR2 YFSETQ. The CDR3 length is 18 residues. Losses at the gene ends were 4 bases for V and 0 bases for J; bases not matched to a gene: 12. The CDR3 sequence is CASSPAGAGGSSYNEQFF. The CDR3 DNA follows: TGCGCCAGCAGCCCGGCGGGGGCGGGGGGAAGCTCCTACAATGAGCAGTTCTTC.

The rearrangement joins TRBV4-3 to TRBJ2-3; 8 positions match TRBD1. After removal of 0 bases from V and 4 bases from J, the junction contained 6 bases not matched to a gene. Germline V gene lookup returns CDR1 LGHNA and CDR2 YSLEER. This CDR3 spans 16 amino acids. The CDR3 spells CASSQDFRTGPDTQYF. The CDR3 DNA follows: TGCGCCAGCAGCCAAGATTTCCGGACAGGGCCAGATACGCAGTATTTT.

This chain joins TRBV2 and TRBJ1-2; D possibly corresponds to TRBD1 (6 bases). The V gene's germline CDR1 is SNHLY and CDR2 FYNNEI. Trimming stripped 3 bases from V and 5 bases from J, with 10 bases between. The CDR3 loop spans 13 amino acids. In nucleotides, the CDR3 is TGTGCCAGCAGTGACAGGGGACCATATGGCTACACCTTC. Translating it yields CASSDRGPYGYTF.

The chain carries TRBV19 and TRBJ2-5; 7 bases align to TRBD1. The CDR3 spans 16 residues. Germline V gene data show CDR1 as LNHDA and CDR2 as SQIVND (reference sequence). The J segment lost 5 bases and the V segment lost 4 bases, leaving 13 bases of the junction unmatched. As DNA, the CDR3 is TGTGCCAGTAGTACCCGACAGGGTATTCAGGGGGAGACCCAGTACTTC. Translation: CASSTRQGIQGETQYF.

The chain recombines TRBV6-5 with TRBJ1-1; weak D call: TRBD1 (5 bases). Between the trimmed V and J ends, which lost 2 bases and 7 bases, there was a span of 14 bases. Germline values: CDR1 MNHEY, CDR2 SVGAGI. CDR3 length equals 14 residues. The CDR3 DNA follows: TGTGCCAGCAGTTACAGGGGCCCCAGGGTTGAAGCTTTCTTT. Encoded protein: CASSYRGPRVEAFF.

This sequence joins TRBV7-3 and TRBJ2-1; 10 bases are a match to TRBD1. Germline CDR1 SGHTA, CDR2 FQGTGA. The CDR3 is 16 residues long. With 0 bases clipped from V and 6 bases from J, the junction kept 5 bases outside the gene matches. CDR3 nucleotides: TGTGCCAGCAGCTTAACTGGACAGGGGGGGATCAATGAGCAGTTCTTC. This encodes CASSLTGQGGINEQFF.

The chain couples TRBV10-1 to TRBJ2-3; 10 nucleotides match TRBD2. Trimming cost V 5 bases and J 2 bases; bases outside gene matches: 4. This CDR3 is built from 15 residues. Germline V gene sequence: CDR1 WNHNN, CDR2 SYGVQD (reference sequence). The CDR3 here is CASSRTSGPTDTQYF. The CDR3 nucleotides are TGCGCCAGCAGTAGGACTAGCGGTCCCACAGATACGCAGTATTTT.

The chain couples TRBV2 to TRBJ2-3; D uncertain. Germline V gene data show CDR1 as SNHLY and CDR2 as FYNNEI. V was clipped by 6 bases and J by 3 bases, with 10 bases between them. This CDR3 contains 13 residues. Written as DNA, the CDR3 is TGTGCCAGCAGCCTAACCGGGACAGATACGCAGTATTTT. As protein: CASSLTGTDTQYF.

The CDR3 region has the DNA TGCGCCAGCAGCTTGGCGCCTAGAACAACTAGCGGGAGCACCCGGGCCTACAATGAGCAGTTCTTC. Its protein is CASSLAPRTTSGSTRAYNEQFF. The chain employs TRBV5-1 and TRBJ2-1; 11 positions agree with TRBD2. The trim removed 0 bases at V and 2 bases at J, leaving 19 bases unmatched. The CDR3 is made up of 22 amino acids. CDR1 is SGHRS and CDR2 is YFSETQ in the germline V gene.

The chain links TRBV7-2 to TRBJ2-5; 9 bases align to TRBD2. Germline loops: CDR1 SGHTA, CDR2 FQGNSA. V lost 5 bases and J lost 5; bases outside the gene matches: 18. The CDR3 runs 18 residues. The CDR3 nucleotides read TGTGCCAGCAGCCCAGTTGGTAGCGGGAGAGGGAGGTGGGAGACCCAGTACTTC. Amino acid sequence: CASSPVGSGRGRWETQYF.

The rearrangement joins TRBV5-5 to TRBJ2-2; D might be TRBD2 (5 bases). The CDR3 is 14 residues long. V shed 4 bases and J shed 2 bases, with 9 bases lying between them. In germline, CDR1 is SGHKS, CDR2 YYEKEE (reference sequence). The CDR3 DNA reads as TGTGCCAGCAGCCCGCGGGCCAACACCGGGGAGCTGTTTTTT. Protein sequence: CASSPRANTGELFF.

V and J are TRBV6-1 and TRBJ1-1; the match to TRBD1 covers 9 bases. Germline V gene sequence: CDR1 MNHNS, CDR2 SASEGT. The trim removed 5 bases at V and 6 bases at J, leaving 7 bases unmatched. The CDR3 runs to 14 residues. The CDR3 loop is CASSWDRELAEAFF. As DNA, the CDR3 is TGTGCCAGCAGTTGGGACAGGGAGTTGGCTGAAGCTTTCTTT.

The chain employs TRBV9 and TRBJ2-5; 7 nucleotides agree with TRBD2. This CDR3 spans 15 amino acids. Trimming cost V 1 base and J 4 bases; bases outside gene matches: 7. Germline V lookup: CDR1 SGDLS, CDR2 YYNGEE. The DNA for the CDR3 is TGTGCCAGCAGCGTAAGCGCGGGAGTGTTAGAGACCCAGTACTTC. Encoded protein: CASSVSAGVLETQYF.

The chain employs TRBV6-5 and TRBJ1-1; the D is unclear. The CDR3 loop spans 14 amino acids. The V gene's germline CDR1 is MNHEY and CDR2 SVGAGI. The V and J ends lost 2 bases and 0 bases respectively, with 7 bases between them. The CDR3 region is CASSYRAMNTEAFF. CDR3 in DNA: TGTGCCAGCAGTTACAGGGCAATGAACACTGAAGCTTTCTTT.

This chain uses TRBV6-1 with TRBJ2-7; 9 bases fit TRBD1. Germline assignment: CDR1 MNHNS and CDR2 SASEGT. This CDR3 region has 14 residues. J lost 3 bases, V lost 2 bases, and 2 bases had no gene match. The CDR3 here is CASSERQGDYEQYF. The CDR3 coding sequence is TGTGCCAGCAGTGAAAGACAGGGGGACTACGAGCAGTACTTC.